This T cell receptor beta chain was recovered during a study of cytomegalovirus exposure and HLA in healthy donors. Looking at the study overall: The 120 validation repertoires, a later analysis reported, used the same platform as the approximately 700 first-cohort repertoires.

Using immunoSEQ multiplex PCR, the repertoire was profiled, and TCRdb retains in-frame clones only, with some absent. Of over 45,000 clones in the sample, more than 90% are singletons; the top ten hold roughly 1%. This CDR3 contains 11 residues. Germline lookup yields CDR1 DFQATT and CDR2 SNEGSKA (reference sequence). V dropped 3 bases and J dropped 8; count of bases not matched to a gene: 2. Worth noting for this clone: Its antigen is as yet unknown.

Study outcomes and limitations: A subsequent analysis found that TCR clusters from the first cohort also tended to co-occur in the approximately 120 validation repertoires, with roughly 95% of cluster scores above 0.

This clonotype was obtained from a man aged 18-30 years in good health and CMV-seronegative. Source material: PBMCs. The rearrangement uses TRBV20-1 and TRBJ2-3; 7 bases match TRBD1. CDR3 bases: TGCAGTGCTAGTCAGGGGGTTACGCAGTATTTT. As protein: CSASQGVTQYF.